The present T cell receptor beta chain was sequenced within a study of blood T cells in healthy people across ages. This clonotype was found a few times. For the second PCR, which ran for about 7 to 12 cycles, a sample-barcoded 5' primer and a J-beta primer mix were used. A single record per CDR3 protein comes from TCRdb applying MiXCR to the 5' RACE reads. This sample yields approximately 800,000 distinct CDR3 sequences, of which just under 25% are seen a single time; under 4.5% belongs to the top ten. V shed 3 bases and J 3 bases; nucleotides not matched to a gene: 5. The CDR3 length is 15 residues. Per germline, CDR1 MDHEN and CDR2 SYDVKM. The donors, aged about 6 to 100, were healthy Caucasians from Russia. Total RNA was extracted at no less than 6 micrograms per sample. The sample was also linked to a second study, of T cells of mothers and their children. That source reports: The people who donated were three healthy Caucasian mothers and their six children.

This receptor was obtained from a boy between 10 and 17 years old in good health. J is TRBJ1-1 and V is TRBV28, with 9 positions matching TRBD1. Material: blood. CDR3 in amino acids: CASSFLRTGDTEAFF. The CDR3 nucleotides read TGTGCCAGCAGTTTCCTGAGGACAGGGGACACTGAAGCTTTCTTT.